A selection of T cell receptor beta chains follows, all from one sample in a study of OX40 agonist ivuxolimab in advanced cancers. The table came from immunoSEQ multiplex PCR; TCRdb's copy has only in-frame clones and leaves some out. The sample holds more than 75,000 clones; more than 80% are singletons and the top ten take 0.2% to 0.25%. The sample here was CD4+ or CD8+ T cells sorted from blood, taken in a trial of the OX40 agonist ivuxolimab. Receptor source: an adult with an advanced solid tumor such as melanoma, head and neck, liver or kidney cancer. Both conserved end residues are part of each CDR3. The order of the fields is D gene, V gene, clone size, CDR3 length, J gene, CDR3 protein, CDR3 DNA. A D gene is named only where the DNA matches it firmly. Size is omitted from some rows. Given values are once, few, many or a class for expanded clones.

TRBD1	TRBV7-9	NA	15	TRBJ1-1	CASSARRQGLAEAFF	TGTGCCAGCAGCGCTAGGCGACAGGGTCTCGCTGAAGCTTTCTTT
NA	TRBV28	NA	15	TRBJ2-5	CASSPAGGPQETQYF	TGTGCCAGCAGTCCCGCCGGGGGACCTCAAGAGACCCAGTACTTC
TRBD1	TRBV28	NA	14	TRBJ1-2	CASSLGDRAYGYTF	TGTGCCAGCAGTTTAGGAGACAGGGCCTATGGCTACACCTTC
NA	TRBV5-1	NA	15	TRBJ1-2	CASSVAGEGRRGYTF	TGCGCCAGCAGCGTGGCCGGAGAAGGTCGTCGGGGCTACACCTTC
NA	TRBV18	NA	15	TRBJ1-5	CASSPYFGVNQPQHF	TGTGCCAGCTCACCATATTTCGGTGTGAATCAGCCCCAGCATTTT
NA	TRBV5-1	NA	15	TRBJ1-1	CASRVTKGLNTEAFF	TGCGCCAGCAGGGTAACCAAAGGGCTGAACACTGAAGCTTTCTTT
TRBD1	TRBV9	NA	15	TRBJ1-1	CASSETGVGGTEAFF	TGTGCCAGCAGCGAGACAGGGGTGGGGGGCACTGAAGCTTTCTTT
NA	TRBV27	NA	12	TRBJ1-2	CASRDRLYGYTF	TGTGCCAGCAGGGACAGACTATATGGCTACACCTTC
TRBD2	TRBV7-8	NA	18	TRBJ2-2	CASSLRFWLAENTGELFF	TGTGCCAGCAGCTTACGGTTTTGGCTAGCGGAGAACACCGGGGAGCTGTTTTTT
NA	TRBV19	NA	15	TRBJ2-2	CASSKQGRRTGELFF	TGTGCCAGTAGTAAACAGGGAAGGCGGACCGGGGAGCTGTTTTTT
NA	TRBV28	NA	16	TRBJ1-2	CASSLILSAGGYGYTF	TGTGCCAGCAGTTTAATCCTTTCGGCTGGGGGCTATGGCTACACCTTC
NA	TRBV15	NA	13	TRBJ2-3	CATSGWGTDTQYF	TGTGCCACCAGCGGGTGGGGCACAGATACGCAGTATTTT
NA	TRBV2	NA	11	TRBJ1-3	CASSVGNTIYF	TGTGCCAGCAGTGTCGGAAACACCATATATTTT
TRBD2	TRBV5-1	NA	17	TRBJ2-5	CASSLAPSGGSQETQYF	TGCGCCAGCAGCTTGGCGCCTAGCGGGGGGTCCCAAGAGACCCAGTACTTC
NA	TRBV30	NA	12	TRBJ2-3	CAWSVGTDTQYF	TGTGCCTGGAGTGTGGGCACAGATACGCAGTATTTT
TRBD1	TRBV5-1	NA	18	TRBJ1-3	CASSQGTGGIKPGNTIYF	TGCGCCAGCAGCCAAGGGACAGGGGGCATCAAACCTGGAAACACCATATATTTT
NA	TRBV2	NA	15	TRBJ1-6	CARAGRSSYNSPLHF	TGTGCCAGGGCGGGCAGGAGCTCCTATAATTCACCCCTCCACTTT
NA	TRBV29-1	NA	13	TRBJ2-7	CSVLKSSSYEQYF	TGCAGCGTTCTTAAATCCAGCTCCTACGAGCAGTACTTC
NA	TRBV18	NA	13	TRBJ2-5	CASSPPNGETQYF	TGTGCCAGCTCACCACCTAATGGGGAGACCCAGTACTTC
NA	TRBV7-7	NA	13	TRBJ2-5	CASSLMDQETQYF	TGTGCTAGCAGCTTGATGGACCAAGAGACCCAGTACTTC
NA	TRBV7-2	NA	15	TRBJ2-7	CASSDLRRGAYEQYF	TGTGCCAGCAGCGACCTCAGGAGGGGGGCCTACGAGCAGTACTTC
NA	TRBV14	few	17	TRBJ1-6	CASSQLLGGRRGSPLHF	TGTGCCAGCAGCCAGCTCCTAGGGGGGAGGCGGGGGTCACCCCTCCACTTT
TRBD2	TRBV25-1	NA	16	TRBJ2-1	CASSSIAGGPFSEQFF	TGTGCCAGCAGTTCGATAGCGGGGGGCCCTTTCTCTGAGCAGTTCTTC
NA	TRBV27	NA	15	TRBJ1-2	CASSRRDRENYGYTF	TGTGCCAGCAGTAGACGGGACCGCGAAAACTATGGCTACACCTTC